One sample yielded the 26 T cell receptor beta chains listed below, sequenced in a study of T cells in Graves' hyperthyroidism and ophthalmopathy. RNA transcripts gave rise to amplified TCR beta CDR3 regions. HTBI primers were used for first-round RT-PCR of the TCR CDR3. TCRdb re-called the multiplex PCR reads through MiXCR, storing one row per CDR3 protein. This table has about 360,000 distinct CDR3 sequences, approximately 13% appearing once. Material: blood. The origin of the receptors is a woman under 30 with Graves' hyperthyroidism.

The table lists this clonotype with a few counts. This sequence joins TRBV24-1 and TRBJ2-3, with a possible D match to TRBD2 (5 bases). This CDR3 comprises 16 residues. Germline assignment: CDR1 KGHDR and CDR2 SFDVKD. Between the trimmed V and J ends, which lost 3 bases and 4 bases, there was a span of 16 bases. The DNA for the CDR3 is TGTGCCACCAGTGATCCGCGTGGCGGGCTCTCAGATACGCAGTATTTT. Encoded protein: CATSDPRGGLSDTQYF.

Ten or more counts support this clonotype. This rearrangement joins TRBV10-1 to TRBJ2-5; D gene ambiguous. Per the germline V gene, CDR1 is WNHNN and CDR2 is SYGVQD (reference sequence). The CDR3 runs to 12 residues. V gave up 5 bases and J gave up 5 bases, with 9 bases separating them. The CDR3 sequence is CASSMTGETQYF. DNA for the CDR3: TGCGCCAGCAGTATGACCGGGGAGACCCAGTACTTC.

Many counts were recorded for this clonotype. The J gene is TRBJ2-3, the V gene TRBV30; 12 bases are shared with TRBD2. Trimming at V came to 4 bases and at J to 3 bases, leaving 11 bases not matched to a gene. CDR3 length equals 17 residues. The germline gives CDR1 GTSNPN, CDR2 SVGIG (reference sequence). The CDR3 protein is CAWTSIRTSGTTDTQYF. For the CDR3, the DNA is TGTGCCTGGACTAGCATTAGGACTAGCGGGACAACAGATACGCAGTATTTT.

This clonotype was observed many times. The chain couples TRBV30 to TRBJ1-5, with D possibly matching TRBD1 (6 bases). This CDR3 region has 13 residues. V lost 2 bases and J 7 bases, leaving 12 bases between the germline ends. CDR1 and CDR2 from the germline V gene are GTSNPN and SVGIG (reference sequence). CDR3 sequence (DNA): TGTGCCTGGAGTAGGGGGTCGGACCAGCCCCAGCATTTT. Translated, it gives CAWSRGSDQPQHF.

In its sample, this clonotype was seen many times. The chain is built from TRBV7-9 and TRBJ1-6; D remains ambiguous. V lost 5 bases and J 4 bases, leaving 12 bases between the germline ends. Germline lookup yields CDR1 SEHNR and CDR2 FQNEAQ (reference sequence). The CDR3 extends over 15 amino acids. CDR3 in DNA: TGTGCCAGCAGCCTGGTGGAGTCTTATAATTCACCCCTCCACTTT. It yields the protein CASSLVESYNSPLHF.

This clonotype came up many times. This rearrangement joins TRBV7-2 to TRBJ2-7, with D unresolved. The V end lost 1 base, the J end lost 2 bases, and 9 bases lay between the germline ends. This CDR3 has 14 residues. Per germline, CDR1 SGHTA and CDR2 FQGNSA. CDR3 nucleotide sequence: TGTGCCAGCAGCTTAGGACCGCAGACCTACGAGCAGTACTTC. The encoded protein is CASSLGPQTYEQYF.

There are many counts of this clonotype. V usage is TRBV7-8 and J usage is TRBJ2-5; TRBD2 is a possible D gene (7 bases). CDR3 length equals 15 residues. Per germline, CDR1 SGHVS and CDR2 FQNEAQ. Trimming removed 6 bases from V and 3 bases from J, with 17 bases in between. Written as DNA, the CDR3 is TGTGCCAGCAGTTCCTACAGGGAGGGTGAAGAGACCCAGTACTTC. Its protein product is CASSSYREGEETQYF.

This clonotype was seen at least ten times. The chain links TRBV15 to TRBJ2-2, with TRBD1 identical over 8 bases. V lost 1 base to trimming and J lost 1 base; unmatched junction nucleotides: 8. CDR3 length equals 18 residues. Per the germline V gene, CDR1 is LNHNV and CDR2 is YYDKDF (reference sequence). The CDR3 loop is CATSRGWTGTGNTGELFF. The CDR3 DNA reads as TGTGCCACCAGCAGAGGTTGGACCGGGACAGGGAACACCGGGGAGCTGTTTTTT.

This clonotype has just a few counts. The CDR3 is CASSLDTGLSSYNSPLHF. CDR3 nucleotides: TGTGCCAGCAGTTTAGATACCGGGCTGAGCTCCTATAATTCACCCCTCCACTTT. This chain links TRBV28 with TRBJ1-6; D ambiguous. V shed 2 bases and J shed 0 bases, with 14 bases lying between them. CDR1 is MDHEN, CDR2 SYDVKM, per germline. The CDR3 covers 18 residues.

There are many counts of this clonotype. The chain uses TRBV20-1 and TRBJ2-2; 11 bases line up with TRBD2. Germline values: CDR1 DFQATT, CDR2 SNEGSKA (reference sequence). There are 15 residues in the CDR3. V lost 6 bases to trimming and J lost 2 bases; unmatched junction nucleotides: 5. In nucleotides, the CDR3 is TGCAGTGCACCCCTAGCGGGAGGTAACACCGGGGAGCTGTTTTTT. Encoded protein: CSAPLAGGNTGELFF.

This clonotype was counted ten times or more. J is TRBJ2-7 and V is TRBV6-2 or TRBV6-3, with 9 nucleotides matching TRBD1. Germline trimming cut 0 bases from V and 3 bases from J; bases unmatched to any gene: 3. This CDR3 has 15 residues. CDR1 MNHEY and CDR2 SVGEGT come from the germline V gene. Here the CDR3 reads CASSYSGTGNYEQYF. Written as DNA, the CDR3 is TGTGCCAGCAGTTACTCCGGGACAGGGAACTACGAGCAGTACTTC.

V is TRBV7-8 and J is TRBJ2-3, with TRBD1 matching 7 bases. V lost 5 bases, J lost 6 bases, and 14 bases stayed unmatched. CDR1 SGHVS and CDR2 FQNEAQ come from the germline V gene. This CDR3 spans 16 amino acids. CDR3 amino acids: CASSPHLQGSGDTQYF. Written as DNA, the CDR3 is TGTGCCAGCAGCCCTCACTTACAGGGGTCCGGGGATACGCAGTATTTT. The full variable domain, in which reference TRBV7-8 and TRBJ2-3 provide the parts outside the CDR3, is GAGVSQSPRYKVAKRGQDVALRCDPISGHVSLFWYQQALGQGPEFLTYFQNEAQLDKSGLPSDRFFAERPEGSVSTLKIQRTQQEDSAVYLCASSPHLQGSGDTQYFGPGTRLTVL.

This clonotype came up many times. This chain links TRBV11-2 with TRBJ2-5; 11 positions match TRBD1. Germline trimming cut 8 bases from V and 2 bases from J; bases unmatched to any gene: 7. Germline CDR1 reads SGHAT; CDR2 reads FQNNGV. This CDR3 spans 15 amino acids. The CDR3 here is CASSSGTGGQETQYF. The CDR3 coding sequence is TGTGCCAGCTCCTCCGGGACAGGGGGACAAGAGACCCAGTACTTC.

The table lists this clonotype with many counts. The J gene is TRBJ2-1, the V gene TRBV27; 9 bases align to TRBD1. V was clipped by 4 bases and J by 4 bases; unmatched bases: 2. CDR3 length: 14 amino acids. Germline CDR1 MNHEY, CDR2 SMNVEV (reference sequence). CDR3: CASSWGTGYNEQFF. As DNA, the CDR3 is TGTGCCAGCAGTTGGGGGACAGGGTACAATGAGCAGTTCTTC.

This clonotype was detected ten times or more. This rearrangement joins TRBV14 to TRBJ1-1; the D gene is possibly TRBD1 (5 bases). CDR3 size: 14 residues. Trimming removed 3 bases from V and 6 bases from J, with 14 bases in between. CDR1 and CDR2 from the germline V gene are SGHDN and FVKESK. CDR3 in amino acids: CASSHGGYGPEAFF. In DNA, the CDR3 is TGTGCCAGCAGCCATGGGGGTTATGGGCCTGAAGCTTTCTTT.

There are a few counts of this clonotype. V usage is TRBV6-2 or TRBV6-3 and J usage is TRBJ2-6; D might be TRBD1 (6 bases). With 2 bases removed from V and 0 bases from J, the gap between germline ends came to 11 bases. The CDR3 spans 17 residues. Germline V gene lookup returns CDR1 MNHEY and CDR2 SVGEGT. CDR3 DNA sequence: TGTGCCAGCAGTTACGGCCAGGGGAACTCTGGGGCCAACGTCCTGACTTTC. Translated, it gives CASSYGQGNSGANVLTF.

In its sample, this clonotype was seen many times. This chain connects TRBV7-9 to TRBJ2-7; D uncertain. The CDR3 consists of 12 residues. Deletions cut 3 bases from V and 4 bases from J, with 7 bases between. Germline CDR1 and CDR2: SEHNR and FQNEAQ (reference sequence). The CDR3 DNA reads as TGTGCCAGCAGCTTCGGACCTTACGAGCAGTACTTC. This codes for CASSFGPYEQYF.

Many counts were recorded for this clonotype. This chain links TRBV29-1 with TRBJ1-5; D not certain. The germline CDR1 and CDR2 sequences are SQVTM and ANQGSEA. The CDR3 is made up of 15 amino acids. The germline V and J ends were trimmed by 4 bases and 0 bases, with 13 bases remaining between them. CDR3 region: CSVVWSGVSNQPQHF. DNA for the CDR3: TGCAGCGTTGTCTGGTCTGGGGTTAGCAATCAGCCCCAGCATTTT.

V usage is TRBV20-1 and J usage is TRBJ1-5; TRBD1 might be the D (5 bases). CDR3 length: 15 residues. V lost 5 bases and J lost 1, with 15 bases in between. Germline V gene lookup returns CDR1 DFQATT and CDR2 SNEGSKA (reference sequence). The CDR3 coding sequence is TGCAGTGCTTACCGGGGCACAGGAAGCAATCAGCCCCAGCATTTT. Translated: CSAYRGTGSNQPQHF.

This clonotype showed up many times. This rearrangement joins TRBV7-2 to TRBJ2-2; either TRBD1 or TRBD2 may fit D (5 bases each). Looked up from germline, CDR1 is SGHTA and CDR2 is FQGNSA. The CDR3 covers 16 residues. With 3 bases removed from V and 0 bases from J, the gap between germline ends came to 11 bases. CDR3 bases: TGTGCCAGCAGCTTTGGGACCTATTCGAACACCGGGGAGCTGTTTTTT. It specifies CASSFGTYSNTGELFF.

In this sample, this clonotype turned up many times. The rearrangement uses TRBV12-3 or TRBV12-4 and TRBJ2-2; 7 bases align to TRBD2. The junction had 5 bases not matched to a gene; V was cut back by 2 bases and J by 5 bases. The CDR3 sequence is 15 residues long. The CDR3 coding sequence is TGTGCCAGCAGTTTAACGGGGAGGGTTACCGGGGAGCTGTTTTTT. Its translation: CASSLTGRVTGELFF.

This clonotype was detected only a few times. A much larger clone differs from this one at a single base, so this may be a read error. The chain combines TRBV5-1 with TRBJ1-2, with D maybe TRBD1 (6 bases). Per the germline V gene, CDR1 is SGHRS and CDR2 is YFSETQ. The length of the CDR3 is 14 residues. V was cut by 2 bases and J by 7 bases, with 15 bases left in between. CDR3 region: CASSFGGRGGGYTF. DNA of the CDR3: TGCGCCAGCAGCTTCGGGGGCCGGGGAGGTGGCTACACCTTC.

A few counts support this clonotype. The V call is TRBV12-3 or TRBV12-4, the J call TRBJ1-1; no reliable D call. The V end lost 6 bases, the J end lost 0 bases, and 14 bases lay between the germline ends. The CDR3 runs to 15 residues. In DNA, the CDR3 is TGTGCCAGCAGCCAACAGACGGTCATGAACACTGAAGCTTTCTTT. This codes for CASSQQTVMNTEAFF.

This clonotype has a count of ten or more. The rearrangement links TRBV5-5 to TRBJ2-1, with a weak D call TRBD1 (6 bases). Germline CDR1 is SGHKS and CDR2 is YYEKEE (reference sequence). This CDR3 has 15 amino acids. V lost 2 bases and J lost 9, with 18 bases in between. CDR3: CASSFRGGGRSEQFF. The CDR3 DNA follows: TGTGCCAGCAGCTTCAGAGGGGGTGGTCGAAGTGAGCAGTTCTTC.

This clonotype has a count of ten or more. The chain couples TRBV12-3 or TRBV12-4 to TRBJ2-5, with 8 positions matching TRBD1. This CDR3 comprises 15 residues. V lost 7 bases to trimming and J lost 4 bases; unmatched junction nucleotides: 11. CDR3 in DNA: TGTGCCAGCACCTCAAGGCAGGGGGCGCGAGAGACCCAGTACTTC. This translates into CASTSRQGARETQYF.

This clonotype was seen at least ten times. Possible read error: a much larger clone is one base away. This sequence joins TRBV12-3 or TRBV12-4 and TRBJ1-1; possible D gene TRBD1, 5 bases. The CDR3 extends over 13 amino acids. The chain's CDR3 is CAGSLMGDTEAFF. CDR3 in DNA: TGTGCCGGCAGTTTAATGGGGGATACTGAAGCTTTCTTT.